This record concerns one TCR beta chain sequence. The data were obtained in a study of blood T cell repertoires in COVID-19. Study-wide background: In each case, the material was cDNA or gDNA derived from T cells, B-cell-depleted T cells, or PBMCs.

Libraries were prepared by immunoSEQ multiplex PCR; TCRdb keeps only in-frame clonotypes and omits some of them. The profile shows about 160,000 clones, around 80% of them singletons. CDR1 is KGHDR, CDR2 SFDVKD, per germline. This CDR3 contains 13 residues. The ends lost 7 bases at V and 1 base at J; junction bases unmatched: 2. The chain recombines TRBV24-1 with TRBJ1-1; 7 nucleotides agree with TRBD1. The specimen was peripheral blood. The receptor was isolated from a woman between 55 and 75 years old with acute or convalescent COVID-19. The CDR3 nucleotides read TGTGCCACCAGGGGGACAGAGAACACTGAAGCTTTCTTT. Its translation is CATRGTENTEAFF.